Presented here are 2 T cell receptor beta chains from one specimen sequenced in a study of control samples from healthy donors and cancer patients. TCRdb's table, derived via immunoSEQ multiplex PCR, lists solely in-frame clones and lacks some. Of roughly 88,000 clones in the sample, around four fifths were seen once. Sequenced material: blood. These receptors were collected from a man under 40 in good health.

The rearrangement links TRBV28 to TRBJ1-5; D ambiguous. Germline lookup yields CDR1 MDHEN and CDR2 SYDVKM. This CDR3 has 15 amino acids. The ends were cut back, 6 bases at V and 0 bases at J, with 12 bases in the middle. CDR3 protein: CASSPPDFSNQPQHF. The CDR3 DNA is TGTGCCAGCAGCCCCCCGGACTTTAGCAATCAGCCCCAGCATTTT.

A few counts support this clone. This chain links TRBV10-2 with TRBJ2-1; D is perhaps TRBD2 (6 bases). The CDR3 is 13 amino acids. Trimming pared 8 bases from V and 9 bases from J, leaving 17 bases between. Germline V lookup: CDR1 WSHSY, CDR2 SAAADI. CDR3 region: CASWSPGVVEQFF. DNA of the CDR3: TGCGCCAGCTGGTCGCCGGGGGTTGTTGAGCAGTTCTTC.